This entry concerns a single T cell receptor (beta chain). Its specific antigen is unknown. Base-call qualities are not available, and no considerably larger clone is one nucleotide away. The sample belongs to a study of siplizumab effects on memory and regulatory T cells (dated by TCRdb to 2018 to 2020). Broadly, across the study: Across under 10 responder-stimulator pairs, paired mixed lymphocyte reactions were conducted with siplizumab at roughly 0.9 ug/mL and without drug. The study looked at the effect of siplizumab, an anti-CD2 antibody, on alloreactive T-cell subsets in allogeneic mixed lymphocyte reactions made from human PBMCs.

Taken from the germline V gene (reference sequence), the CDR1 and CDR2 loops are MNHEY and SMNVEV. Deletion took 6 bases off V and 3 bases off J, with a span of 17 bases between the germline ends. From the cysteine through the phenylalanine, the CDR3 covers 15 amino acids. The kept DNA is CDR3 alone, 45 bases in frame from the first base. Results and caveats for the whole study, not just this receptor: Whether proliferating Tregs from siplizumab cultures actually had suppressive function was not functionally confirmed. Among mappable alloreactive CD4+ clones, the Treg-derived fraction averaged 68.8% with siplizumab versus about 27% in control reactions. For roughly 80-97% of proliferating CD4+ or CD8+ clones, no naive or memory phenotype could be assigned. Unstimulated naive T cells appeared to be more diverse than memory T cells, and naive cells seemed to make a substantial contribution to the alloresponse. The cumulative frequency of alloreactive sequences traceable to unstimulated CD4+ memory T cells was significantly reduced by siplizumab. Because sequences at frequencies below about 10^-5 were poorly captured, only a minor fraction of alloreactive clones could be mapped back to unstimulated subsets.

The library was produced with the immunoSEQ multiplex PCR assay. The deep sequencing platform assayed roughly 10^5 TCR templates per sample. Genomic DNA extracted from sorted T cells was used for TCRbeta CDR3 sequencing. In the authors' own workflow: Clonal analysis of TCRbeta CDR3 data was done in the R programming language. Alloreactive CD4+ and CD8+ clones were identified by comparing unstimulated samples to CFSE-low samples taken after the reaction. Regulatory or non-regulatory origin of alloreactive CD4+ clones was assigned by matching sequences to the sorted unstimulated Treg and non-Treg repertoires. The table was pulled from immuneACCESS by TCRdb, which kept in-frame rearrangements only. Such tables lose some clones; where checked, under half of the loss comes from unresolved V genes, and the rest has no known cause. The DNA gave D and trimming, while V, J and clone size come from that table. This sample has approximately 14,000 clones in its table, and roughly 40% of those were observed once. 7.8% of the sample comes from the top ten.

Cells in the mixed lymphocyte reaction were cultured together at 37 degrees C for 6 days. Responder PBMCs were labelled with CFSE, stimulator PBMCs were labelled with Violet Dye, and the two were mixed at a 1:1 ratio. Sorted unstimulated T cells and proliferating T cells recovered from mixed lymphocyte reactions underwent TCRbeta CDR3 sequencing. Fresh whole blood from ten to eleven HLA-typed healthy donors served as the source for isolating PBMCs. Proliferating CFSE-low responder T cells were FACS-sorted after the mixed lymphocyte reaction for TCR sequencing. Source material: CFSE-low (dividing) CD4+ T cells sorted from an allogeneic mixed lymphocyte reaction. The clonotype originates from a human donor in good health; the cells came from an allogeneic mixed lymphocyte reaction. Some clones in this sample may be carry-over from other donors' samples. Recombination joined TRBV27 with TRBJ1-2; 6 matching bases give a weak D call of TRBD1. The nucleotide sequence is given as TGTGCCAGCAGCGCCTTTTGGGGACACTACTATGGCTACACCTTC. It is translated as CASSAFWGHYYGYTF.